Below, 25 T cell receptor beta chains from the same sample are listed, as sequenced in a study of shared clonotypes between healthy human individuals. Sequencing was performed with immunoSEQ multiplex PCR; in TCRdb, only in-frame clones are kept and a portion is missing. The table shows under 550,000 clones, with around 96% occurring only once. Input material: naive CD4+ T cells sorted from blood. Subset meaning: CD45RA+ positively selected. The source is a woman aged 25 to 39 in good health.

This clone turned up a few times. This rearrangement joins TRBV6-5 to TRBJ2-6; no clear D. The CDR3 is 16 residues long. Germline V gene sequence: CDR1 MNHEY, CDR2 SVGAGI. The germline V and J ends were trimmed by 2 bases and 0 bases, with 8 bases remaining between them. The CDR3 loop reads CASSYPRRSGANVLTF. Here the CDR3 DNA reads TGTGCCAGCAGTTACCCGAGGCGCTCTGGGGCCAACGTCCTGACTTTC.

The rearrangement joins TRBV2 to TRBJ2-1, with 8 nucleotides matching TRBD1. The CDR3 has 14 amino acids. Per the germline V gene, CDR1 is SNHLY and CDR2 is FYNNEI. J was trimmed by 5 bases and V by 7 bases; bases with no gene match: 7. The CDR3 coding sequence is TGTGCCAGCAACCCCCAGGGGGCTGACAATGAGCAGTTCTTC. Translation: CASNPQGADNEQFF.

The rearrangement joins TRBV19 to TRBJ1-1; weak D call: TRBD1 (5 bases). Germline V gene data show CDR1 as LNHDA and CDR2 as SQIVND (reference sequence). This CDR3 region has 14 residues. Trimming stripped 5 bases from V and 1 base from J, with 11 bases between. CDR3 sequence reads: CASSGETANTEAFF. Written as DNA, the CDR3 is TGTGCCAGTAGTGGAGAGACAGCGAACACTGAAGCTTTCTTT.

CDR3 nucleotide sequence: TGCGCCAGCAGTCAATACCGTCCTTTGGGCTGGGGAGATACGCAGTATTTT. Amino acids: CASSQYRPLGWGDTQYF. J is TRBJ2-3 and V is TRBV23-1; D is ambiguous. TRBV23-1 is sorted into the ORF group, with uncertain function. Deletions cut 1 base from V and 5 bases from J, with 19 bases between. This CDR3 has 17 residues.

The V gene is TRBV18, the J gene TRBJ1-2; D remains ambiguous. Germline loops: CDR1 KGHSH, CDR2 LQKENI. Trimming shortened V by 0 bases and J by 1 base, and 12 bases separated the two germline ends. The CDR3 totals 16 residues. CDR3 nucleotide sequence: TGTGCCAGCTCACCACCGAACTACGGAGATAACTATGGCTACACCTTC. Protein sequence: CASSPPNYGDNYGYTF.

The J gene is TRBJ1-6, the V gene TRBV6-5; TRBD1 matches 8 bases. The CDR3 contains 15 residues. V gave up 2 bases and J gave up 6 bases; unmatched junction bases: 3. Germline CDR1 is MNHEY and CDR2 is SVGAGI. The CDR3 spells CASSYGQGSNSPLHF. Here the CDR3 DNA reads TGTGCCAGCAGTTACGGACAGGGCAGTAATTCACCCCTCCACTTT.

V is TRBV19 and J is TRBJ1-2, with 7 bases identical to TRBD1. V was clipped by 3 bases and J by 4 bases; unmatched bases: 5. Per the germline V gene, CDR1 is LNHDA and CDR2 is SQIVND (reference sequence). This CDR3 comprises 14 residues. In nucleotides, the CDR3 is TGTGCCAGTAGTATCTTCCGGGACAGCTATGGCTACACCTTC. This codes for CASSIFRDSYGYTF.

The CDR3 bases are TGTGCCAGCAGCTGGAAGGGAGATACTGAAGCTTTCTTT. Translation gives CASSWKGDTEAFF. The chain carries TRBV7-9 and TRBJ1-1, with no clear D. The ends were cut back, 4 bases at V and 5 bases at J, with 11 bases in the middle. Germline V gene data show CDR1 as SEHNR and CDR2 as FQNEAQ (reference sequence). The CDR3 consists of 13 residues.

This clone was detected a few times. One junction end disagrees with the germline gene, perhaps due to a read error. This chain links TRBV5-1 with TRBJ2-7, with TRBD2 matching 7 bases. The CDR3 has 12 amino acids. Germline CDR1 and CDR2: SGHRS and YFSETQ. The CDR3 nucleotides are TGCGCCAGCAGCCCCGACCGAATAGGGAGGGTGTTC. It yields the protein CASSPDRIGRVF.

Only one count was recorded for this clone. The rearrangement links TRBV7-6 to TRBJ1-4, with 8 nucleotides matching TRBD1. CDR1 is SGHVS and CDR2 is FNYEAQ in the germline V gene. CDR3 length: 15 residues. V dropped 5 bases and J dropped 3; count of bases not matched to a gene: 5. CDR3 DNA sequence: TGTGCCAGCAGCCTCCAGGGGGCGGCTAATGAAAAACTGTTTTTT. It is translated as CASSLQGAANEKLFF. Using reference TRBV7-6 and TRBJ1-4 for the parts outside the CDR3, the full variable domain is GAGVSQSPRYKVTKRGQDVALRCDPISGHVSLYWYRQALGQGPEFLTYFNYEAQQDKSGLPNDRFSAERPEGSISTLTIQRTEQRDSAMYRCASSLQGAANEKLFFGSGTQLSVL.

CDR3 DNA sequence: TGTGCCAGTAGTAAGGGACTTGCTGCTCCTGAAAAACTGTTTTTT. Amino acids: CASSKGLAAPEKLFF. This chain uses TRBV19 with TRBJ1-4; tentative D call: TRBD1 (5 bases). The CDR3 extends over 15 amino acids. The germline V gene encodes CDR1 LNHDA and CDR2 SQIVND (reference sequence). Trimming cost V 4 bases and J 7 bases, with 16 bases left between them.

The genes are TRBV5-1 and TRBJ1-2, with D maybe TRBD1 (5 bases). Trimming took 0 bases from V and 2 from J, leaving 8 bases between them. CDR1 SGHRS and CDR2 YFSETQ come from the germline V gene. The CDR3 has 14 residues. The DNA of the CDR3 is TGCGCCAGCAGCTTGGCAGGGCGAAACTATGGCTACACCTTC. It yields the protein CASSLAGRNYGYTF. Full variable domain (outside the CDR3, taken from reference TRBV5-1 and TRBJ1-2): KAGVTQTPRYLIKTRGQQVTLSCSPISGHRSVSWYQQTPGQGLQFLFEYFSETQRNKGNFPGRFSGRQFSNSRSEMNVSTLELGDSALYLCASSLAGRNYGYTFGSGTRLTVV.

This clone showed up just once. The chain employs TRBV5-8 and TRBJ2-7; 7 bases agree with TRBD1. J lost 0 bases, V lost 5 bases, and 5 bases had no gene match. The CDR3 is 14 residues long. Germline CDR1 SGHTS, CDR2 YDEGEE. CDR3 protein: CASRPGQNSYEQYF. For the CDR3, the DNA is TGTGCCAGCAGGCCGGGACAGAACTCCTACGAGCAGTACTTC.

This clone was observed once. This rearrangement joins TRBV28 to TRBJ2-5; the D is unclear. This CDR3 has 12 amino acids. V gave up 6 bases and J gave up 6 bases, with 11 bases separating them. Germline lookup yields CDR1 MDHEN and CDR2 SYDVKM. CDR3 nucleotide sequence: TGTGCCAGCAGCATTGTAAAAAAGACCCAGTACTTC. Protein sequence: CASSIVKKTQYF.

This CDR3 reads CASSLETEPFF. CDR3 DNA: TGTGCCAGCAGTTTAGAAACGGAGCCTTTCTTT. The rearrangement links TRBV28 to TRBJ1-1; no reliable D call. The V and J ends lost 2 bases and 12 bases respectively, with 10 bases between them. The CDR3 totals 11 residues. Germline V CDR1 and CDR2: MDHEN, SYDVKM.

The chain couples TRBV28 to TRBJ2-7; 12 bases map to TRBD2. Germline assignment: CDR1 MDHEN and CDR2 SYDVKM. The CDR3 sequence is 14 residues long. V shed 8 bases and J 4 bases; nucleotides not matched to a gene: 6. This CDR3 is CASQVTSGRYEQYF. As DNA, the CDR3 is TGTGCCAGCCAAGTGACTAGCGGGAGATACGAGCAGTACTTC.

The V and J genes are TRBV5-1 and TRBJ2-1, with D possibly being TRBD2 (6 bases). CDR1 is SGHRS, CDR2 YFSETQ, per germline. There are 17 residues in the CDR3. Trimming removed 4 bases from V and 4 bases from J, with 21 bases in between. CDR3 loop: CASSLERARGLYNEQFF. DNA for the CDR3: TGCGCCAGCAGCCTGGAGCGGGCCCGAGGATTGTACAATGAGCAGTTCTTC.

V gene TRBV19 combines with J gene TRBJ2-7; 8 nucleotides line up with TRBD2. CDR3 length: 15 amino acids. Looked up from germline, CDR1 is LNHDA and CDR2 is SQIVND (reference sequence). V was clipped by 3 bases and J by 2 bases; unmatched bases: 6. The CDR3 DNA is TGTGCCAGTAGTATGTCTAGCGGGTCGACCTACGAGCAGTACTTC. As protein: CASSMSSGSTYEQYF.

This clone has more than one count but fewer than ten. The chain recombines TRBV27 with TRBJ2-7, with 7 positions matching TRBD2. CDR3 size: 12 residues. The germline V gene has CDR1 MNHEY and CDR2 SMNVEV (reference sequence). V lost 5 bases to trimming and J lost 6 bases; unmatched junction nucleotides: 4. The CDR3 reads CASSARLAEQYF. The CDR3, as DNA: TGTGCCAGCAGTGCCCGACTAGCCGAGCAGTACTTC.

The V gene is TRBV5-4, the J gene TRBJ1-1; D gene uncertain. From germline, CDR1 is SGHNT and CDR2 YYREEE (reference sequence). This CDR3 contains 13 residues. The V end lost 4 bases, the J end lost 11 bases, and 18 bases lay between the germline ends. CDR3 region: CASSVTGRTDAFF. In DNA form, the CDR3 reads TGTGCCAGCAGCGTAACCGGGAGAACGGACGCTTTCTTT.

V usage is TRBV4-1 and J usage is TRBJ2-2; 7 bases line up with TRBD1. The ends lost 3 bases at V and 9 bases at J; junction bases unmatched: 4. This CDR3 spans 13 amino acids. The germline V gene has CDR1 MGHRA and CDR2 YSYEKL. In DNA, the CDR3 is TGCGCCAGCAGCCAGACAGGGAGCCGGGAGCTGTTTTTT. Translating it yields CASSQTGSRELFF.

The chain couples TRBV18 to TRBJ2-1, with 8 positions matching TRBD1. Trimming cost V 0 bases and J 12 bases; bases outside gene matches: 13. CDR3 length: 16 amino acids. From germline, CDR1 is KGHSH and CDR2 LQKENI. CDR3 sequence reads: CASSPPERTGPGMQFF. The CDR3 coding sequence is TGTGCCAGCTCACCACCCGAGAGGACAGGGCCCGGTATGCAGTTCTTC.

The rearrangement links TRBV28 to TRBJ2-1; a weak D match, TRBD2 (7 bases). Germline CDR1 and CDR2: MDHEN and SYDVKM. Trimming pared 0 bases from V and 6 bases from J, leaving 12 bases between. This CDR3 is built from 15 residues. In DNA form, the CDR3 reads TGTGCCAGCAGTTTATGGGGGGCTAGCGGCAATGAGCAGTTCTTC. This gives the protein CASSLWGASGNEQFF. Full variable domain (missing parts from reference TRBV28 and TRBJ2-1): DVKVTQSSRYLVKRTGEKVFLECVQDMDHENMFWYRQDPGLGLRLIYFSYDVKMKEKGDIPEGYSVSREKKERFSLILESASTNQTSMYLCASSLWGASGNEQFFGPGTRLTVL.

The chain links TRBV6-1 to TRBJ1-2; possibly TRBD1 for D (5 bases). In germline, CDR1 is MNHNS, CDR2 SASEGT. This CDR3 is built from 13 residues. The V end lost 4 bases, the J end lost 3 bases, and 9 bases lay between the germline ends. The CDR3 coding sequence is TGTGCCAGCAGTGGGGGGGTGCACTATGGCTACACCTTC. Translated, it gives CASSGGVHYGYTF.

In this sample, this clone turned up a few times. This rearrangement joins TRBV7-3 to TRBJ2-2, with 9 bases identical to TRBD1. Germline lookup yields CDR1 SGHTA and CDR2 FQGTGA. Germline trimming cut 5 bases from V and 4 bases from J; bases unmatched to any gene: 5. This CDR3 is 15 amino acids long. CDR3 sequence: CASSMGQGSTGELFF. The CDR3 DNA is TGTGCCAGCAGCATGGGACAGGGCAGCACCGGGGAGCTGTTTTTT.